This T cell receptor beta chain was documented in a study of blood T cell dynamics during melanoma immunotherapy (dated by TCRdb to the early 2020s). Study-level background: Patients had metastatic melanoma and received first-line pembrolizumab or nivolumab plus ipilimumab as standard of care in the United Kingdom. To identify early correlates of response, the study profiled peripheral T cell receptor repertoires in patients with metastatic melanoma before and after one cycle of checkpoint inhibitor therapy. The training cohort was made up of consecutive patients, while a further independent group of patients from the same centre was pooled to form an external validation set.

Based on the germline V gene, the CDR1 and CDR2 sequences are SGHDT and YYEEEE. From the cysteine through the phenylalanine, the CDR3 covers 16 amino acids. CDR3 DNA only is kept here, 48 bases in frame from base 1. V lost 3 bases and J lost 1 base, and the count of bases not matched to a germline gene is 9. The full study reports these points: The study was unable to establish whether the T cell clones driving the repertoire changes were melanoma-specific or instead reflected general immune activation. Patients who later achieved disease control showed a bifurcated PBMC repertoire reorganization at W3, with increased clonality or increased diversity, unlike progressors. The relatively small sample size was acknowledged as a potential limitation on generalization of the results.

This sample's time point label indicates: pre-treatment baseline. Blood samples were taken before treatment (T0) and at week 3 (W3), following the first cycle of checkpoint blockade. Except for a couple of patients with rapid clinical progression, response was assessed 12 weeks after the first infusion by RECIST 1.1; disease control meant complete response, partial response or stable disease. Patients with prior systemic cancer treatment, concomitant immunosuppressant therapy or synchronous other active malignancies were excluded. To track both circulating cells and T cell turnover, TCR beta was sequenced from bulk PBMC as well as from plasma cell-free DNA. Lymphoprep and SepMate tubes were used to isolate PBMC from blood, and red cell lysis was then performed. QIAamp DNA Blood Mini kits were used to extract DNA from both PBMC and sorted T cell subsets. In regard to this clone: The antigen it binds to is not known. One base away there is no much larger clone; base qualities are not given. Other DNA sequences from this sample encode an identical CDR3 as well.

Every bulk PBMC sample was loaded with the same fixed amount of 350 ng of DNA. The immunoSEQ TCRb Assay kit was used according to manufacturer instructions to amplify TCR beta CDR3 sequences from genomic DNA. The KAPA Library Quantification Kit for Illumina platforms was used to quantify the pooled libraries by qPCR. Pooled libraries were sequenced on an Illumina NextSeq 500, clustered at roughly 0.6-1.2 pM. The study's own analysis went as follows. TCR data were analyzed with immunoSEQ ANALYZER and the R LymphoSeq package. A rearrangement efficiency score was calculated as productive divided by the sum of productive and non-productive CDR3 sequences. Clonality was assessed using the Gini coefficient and diversity using the Renyi index at alpha=1, with pairwise comparisons between timepoints within each patient. In LymphoSeq, clonal relatedness was computed with an edit distance of 3 and repertoire similarity was computed with the Bhattacharyya coefficient. Linear discriminant analysis on week-3 changes in clonality and diversity was built with the R MASS and caret packages to classify response. TCRdb holds this immuneACCESS table with in-frame rearrangements only. Some clones are missing; in checked studies, unresolved V genes explain under half, and the rest has no known cause. V and J calls and clone size are given by that table; D and trimming were obtained from the DNA. The sample table contains 13,000 or so clones; only one count was recorded for about nine tenths of them. About 3.5% of the sample is in the top ten clones.

Sequencing was performed on blood, taken from a patient treated with checkpoint blockade. The chain is assembled from TRBV5-6 and TRBJ1-2; 7 bases in the middle match TRBD1. The receptor's source is a human donor with melanoma. Here is the DNA: TGTGCCAGCAGCTGGGGGCGGGACAGTCTTAACTATGGCTACACCTTC. Translation gives CASSWGRDSLNYGYTF. Joined to the reference TRBV5-6 and TRBJ1-2 proteins, this CDR3 gives the full variable domain: DAGVTQSPTHLIKTRGQQVTLRCSPKSGHDTVSWYQQALGQGPQFIFQYYEEEERQRGNFPDRFSGHQFPNYSSELNVNALLLGDSALYLCASSWGRDSLNYGYTFGSGTRLTVV.